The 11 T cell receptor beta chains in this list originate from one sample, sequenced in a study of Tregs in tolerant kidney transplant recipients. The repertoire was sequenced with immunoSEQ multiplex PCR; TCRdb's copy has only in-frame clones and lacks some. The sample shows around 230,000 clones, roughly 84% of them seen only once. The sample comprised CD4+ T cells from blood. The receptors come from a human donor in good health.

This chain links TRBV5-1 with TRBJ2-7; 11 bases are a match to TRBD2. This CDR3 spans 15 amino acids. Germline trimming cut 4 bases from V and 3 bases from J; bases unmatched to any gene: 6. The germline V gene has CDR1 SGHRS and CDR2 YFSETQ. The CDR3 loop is CASSPLAGALYEQYF. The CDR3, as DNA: TGCGCCAGCAGCCCACTAGCGGGGGCACTCTACGAGCAGTACTTC. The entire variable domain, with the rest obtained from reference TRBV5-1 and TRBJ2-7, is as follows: KAGVTQTPRYLIKTRGQQVTLSCSPISGHRSVSWYQQTPGQGLQFLFEYFSETQRNKGNFPGRFSGRQFSNSRSEMNVSTLELGDSALYLCASSPLAGALYEQYFGPGTRLTVT.

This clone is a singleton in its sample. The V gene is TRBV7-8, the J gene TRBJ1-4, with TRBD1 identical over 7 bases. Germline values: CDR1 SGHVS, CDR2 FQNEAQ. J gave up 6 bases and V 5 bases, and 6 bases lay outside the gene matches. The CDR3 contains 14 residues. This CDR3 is CASSAVTGHEKLFF. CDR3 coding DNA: TGTGCCAGCAGCGCCGTGACAGGGCATGAAAAACTGTTTTTT. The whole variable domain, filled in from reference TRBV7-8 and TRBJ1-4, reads GAGVSQSPRYKVAKRGQDVALRCDPISGHVSLFWYQQALGQGPEFLTYFQNEAQLDKSGLPSDRFFAERPEGSVSTLKIQRTQQEDSAVYLCASSAVTGHEKLFFGSGTQLSVL.

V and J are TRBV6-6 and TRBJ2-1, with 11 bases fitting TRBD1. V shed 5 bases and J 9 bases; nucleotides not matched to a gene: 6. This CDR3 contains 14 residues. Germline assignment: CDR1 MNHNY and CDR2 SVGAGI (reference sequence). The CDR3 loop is CASSLGQGGGEQFF. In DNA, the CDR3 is TGTGCCAGCAGTCTGGGACAGGGGGGCGGTGAGCAGTTCTTC.

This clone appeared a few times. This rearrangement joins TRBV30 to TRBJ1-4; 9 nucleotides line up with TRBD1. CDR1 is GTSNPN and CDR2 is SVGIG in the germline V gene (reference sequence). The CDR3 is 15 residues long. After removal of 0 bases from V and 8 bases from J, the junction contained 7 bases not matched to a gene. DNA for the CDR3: TGTGCCTGGAGTGTCCTCCCGGACAGGGGAGAAAAACTGTTTTTT. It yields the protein CAWSVLPDRGEKLFF.

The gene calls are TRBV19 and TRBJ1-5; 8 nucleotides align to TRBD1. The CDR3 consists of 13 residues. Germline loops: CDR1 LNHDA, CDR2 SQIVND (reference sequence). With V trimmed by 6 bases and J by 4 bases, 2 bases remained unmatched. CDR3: CASSRQGNQPQHF. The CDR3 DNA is TGTGCCAGTAGCAGACAGGGGAATCAGCCCCAGCATTTT.

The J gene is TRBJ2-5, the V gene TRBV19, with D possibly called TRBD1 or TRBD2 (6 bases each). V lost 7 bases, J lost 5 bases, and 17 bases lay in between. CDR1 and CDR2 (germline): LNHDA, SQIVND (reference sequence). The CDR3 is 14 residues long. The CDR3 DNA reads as TGTGCCAGTACCAGAAGGGGGGAGTACGAGACCCAGTACTTC. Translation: CASTRRGEYETQYF. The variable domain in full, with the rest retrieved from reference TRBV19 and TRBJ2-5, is DGGITQSPKYLFRKEGQNVTLSCEQNLNHDAMYWYRQDPGQGLRLIYYSQIVNDFQKGDIAEGYSVSREKKESFPLTVTSAQKNPTAFYLCASTRRGEYETQYFGPGTRLLVL.

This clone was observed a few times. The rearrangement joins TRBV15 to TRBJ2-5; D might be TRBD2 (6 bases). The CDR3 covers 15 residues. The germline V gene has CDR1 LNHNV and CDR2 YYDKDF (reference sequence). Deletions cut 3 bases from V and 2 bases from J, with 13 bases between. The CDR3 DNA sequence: TGTGCCACCAGCAGGGGCGGGACCGAGCAAGAGACCCAGTACTTC. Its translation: CATSRGGTEQETQYF.

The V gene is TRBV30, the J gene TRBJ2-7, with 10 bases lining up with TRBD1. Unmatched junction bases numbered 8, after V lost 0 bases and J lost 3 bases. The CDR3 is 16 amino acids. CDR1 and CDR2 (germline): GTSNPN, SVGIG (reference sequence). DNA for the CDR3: TGTGCCTGGAGTGTCCTCCCGGGACAGGGGAACTACGAGCAGTACTTC. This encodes CAWSVLPGQGNYEQYF.

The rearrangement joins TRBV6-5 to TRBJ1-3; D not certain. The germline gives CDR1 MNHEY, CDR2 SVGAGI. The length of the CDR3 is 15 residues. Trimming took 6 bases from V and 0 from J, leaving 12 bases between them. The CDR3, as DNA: TGTGCCAGCAGGAAGACCGCAAGCTCTGGAAACACCATATATTTT. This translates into CASRKTASSGNTIYF.

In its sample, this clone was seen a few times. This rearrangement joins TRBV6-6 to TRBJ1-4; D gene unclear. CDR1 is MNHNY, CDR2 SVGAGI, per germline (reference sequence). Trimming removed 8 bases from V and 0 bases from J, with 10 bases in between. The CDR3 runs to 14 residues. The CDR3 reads CASGEVSTNEKLFF. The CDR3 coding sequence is TGTGCCAGCGGAGAGGTGTCAACTAATGAAAAACTGTTTTTT.

CDR3 region: CASMKGTAYNEQFF. The CDR3, as DNA: TGTGCCAGTATGAAAGGTACGGCCTACAATGAGCAGTTCTTC. This rearrangement joins TRBV19 to TRBJ2-1; D unclear. In germline, CDR1 is LNHDA, CDR2 SQIVND (reference sequence). CDR3 length: 14 amino acids. V was pared by 7 bases and J by 2 bases, with 12 bases between. The full variable domain, in which reference TRBV19 and TRBJ2-1 provide the parts outside the CDR3, is DGGITQSPKYLFRKEGQNVTLSCEQNLNHDAMYWYRQDPGQGLRLIYYSQIVNDFQKGDIAEGYSVSREKKESFPLTVTSAQKNPTAFYLCASMKGTAYNEQFFGPGTRLTVL.